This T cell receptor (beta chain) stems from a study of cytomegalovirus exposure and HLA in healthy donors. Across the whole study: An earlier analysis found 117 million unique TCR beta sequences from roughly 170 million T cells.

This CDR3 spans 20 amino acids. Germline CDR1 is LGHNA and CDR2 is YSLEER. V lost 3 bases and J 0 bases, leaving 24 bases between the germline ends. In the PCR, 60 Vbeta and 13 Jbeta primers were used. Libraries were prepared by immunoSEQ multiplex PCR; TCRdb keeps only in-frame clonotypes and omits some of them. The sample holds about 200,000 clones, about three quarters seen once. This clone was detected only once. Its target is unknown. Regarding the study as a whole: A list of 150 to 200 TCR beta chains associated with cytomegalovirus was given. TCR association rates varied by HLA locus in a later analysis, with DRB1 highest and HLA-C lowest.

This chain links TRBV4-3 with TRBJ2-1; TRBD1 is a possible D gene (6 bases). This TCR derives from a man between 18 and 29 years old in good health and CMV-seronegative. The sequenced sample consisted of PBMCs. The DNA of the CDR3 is TGCGCCAGCAGCCACTTCCTCGACCCCGGGACACCCAGCTCCTACAATGAGCAGTTCTTC. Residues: CASSHFLDPGTPSSYNEQFF.